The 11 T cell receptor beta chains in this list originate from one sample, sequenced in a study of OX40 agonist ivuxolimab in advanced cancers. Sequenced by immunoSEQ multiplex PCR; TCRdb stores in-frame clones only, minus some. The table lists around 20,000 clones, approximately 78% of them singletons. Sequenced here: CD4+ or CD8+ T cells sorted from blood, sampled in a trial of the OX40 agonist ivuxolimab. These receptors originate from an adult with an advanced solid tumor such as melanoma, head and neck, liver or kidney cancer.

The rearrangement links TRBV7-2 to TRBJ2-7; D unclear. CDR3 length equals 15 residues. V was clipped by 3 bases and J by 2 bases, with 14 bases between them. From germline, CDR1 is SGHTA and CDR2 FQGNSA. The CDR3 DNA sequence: TGTGCCAGCAGCTTGGGTCGGCATGAGACCTACGAGCAGTACTTC. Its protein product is CASSLGRHETYEQYF.

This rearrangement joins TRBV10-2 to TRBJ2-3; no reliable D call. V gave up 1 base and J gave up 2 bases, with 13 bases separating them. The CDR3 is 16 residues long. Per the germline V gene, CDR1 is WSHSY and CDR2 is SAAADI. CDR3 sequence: CASSEWAGPNTDTQYF. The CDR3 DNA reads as TGCGCCAGCAGTGAGTGGGCTGGACCCAACACAGATACGCAGTATTTT.

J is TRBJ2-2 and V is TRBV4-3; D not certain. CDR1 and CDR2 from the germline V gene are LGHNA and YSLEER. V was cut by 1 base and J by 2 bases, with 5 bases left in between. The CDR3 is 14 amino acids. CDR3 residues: CASSQGLNTGELFF. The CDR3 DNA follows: TGCGCCAGCAGCCAAGGGCTCAACACCGGGGAGCTGTTTTTT.

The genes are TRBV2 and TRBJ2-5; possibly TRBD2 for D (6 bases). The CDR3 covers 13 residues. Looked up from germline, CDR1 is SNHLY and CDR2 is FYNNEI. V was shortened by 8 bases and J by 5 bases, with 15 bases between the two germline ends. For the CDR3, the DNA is TGTGCCAGCGGGAGGCTGACGGATGAGACCCAGTACTTC. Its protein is CASGRLTDETQYF.

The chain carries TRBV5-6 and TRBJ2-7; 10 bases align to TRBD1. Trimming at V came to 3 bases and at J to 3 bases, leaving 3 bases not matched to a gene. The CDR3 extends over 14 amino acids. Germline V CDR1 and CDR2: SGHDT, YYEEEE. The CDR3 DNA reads TGTGCCAGCAGCTGGGGACAGGGGATCTACGAGCAGTACTTC. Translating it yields CASSWGQGIYEQYF.

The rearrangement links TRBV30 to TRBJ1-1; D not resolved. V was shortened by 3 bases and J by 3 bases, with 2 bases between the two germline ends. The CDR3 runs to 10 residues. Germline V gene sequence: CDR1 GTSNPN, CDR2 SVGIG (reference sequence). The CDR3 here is CAWRDTEAFF. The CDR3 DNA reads TGTGCCTGGAGGGACACTGAAGCTTTCTTT.

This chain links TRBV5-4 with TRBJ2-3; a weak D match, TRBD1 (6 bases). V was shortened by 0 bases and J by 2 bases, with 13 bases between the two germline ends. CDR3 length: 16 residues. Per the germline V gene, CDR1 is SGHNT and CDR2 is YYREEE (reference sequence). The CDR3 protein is CASSLGLGAVTDTQYF. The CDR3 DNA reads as TGTGCCAGCAGCTTGGGGCTGGGGGCTGTCACAGATACGCAGTATTTT. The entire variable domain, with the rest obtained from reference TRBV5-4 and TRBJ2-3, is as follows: ETGVTQSPTHLIKTRGQQVTLRCSSQSGHNTVSWYQQALGQGPQFIFQYYREEENGRGNFPPRFSGLQFPNYSSELNVNALELDDSALYLCASSLGLGAVTDTQYFGPGTRLTVL.

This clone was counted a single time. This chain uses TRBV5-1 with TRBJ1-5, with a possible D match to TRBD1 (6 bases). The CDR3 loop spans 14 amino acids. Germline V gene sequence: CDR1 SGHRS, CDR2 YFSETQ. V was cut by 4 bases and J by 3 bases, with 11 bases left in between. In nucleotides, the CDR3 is TGCGCCAGCAGCGGGGGGGGCGTCAATCAGCCCCAGCATTTT. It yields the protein CASSGGGVNQPQHF. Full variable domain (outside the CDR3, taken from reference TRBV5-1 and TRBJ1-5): KAGVTQTPRYLIKTRGQQVTLSCSPISGHRSVSWYQQTPGQGLQFLFEYFSETQRNKGNFPGRFSGRQFSNSRSEMNVSTLELGDSALYLCASSGGGVNQPQHFGDGTRLSIL.

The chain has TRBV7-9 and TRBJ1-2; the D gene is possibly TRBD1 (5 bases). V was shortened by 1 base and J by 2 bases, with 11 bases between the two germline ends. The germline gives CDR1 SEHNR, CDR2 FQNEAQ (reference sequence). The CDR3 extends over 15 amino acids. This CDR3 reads CASSLVPGRNYGYTF. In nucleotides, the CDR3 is TGTGCCAGCAGCTTAGTTCCGGGACGGAACTATGGCTACACCTTC.

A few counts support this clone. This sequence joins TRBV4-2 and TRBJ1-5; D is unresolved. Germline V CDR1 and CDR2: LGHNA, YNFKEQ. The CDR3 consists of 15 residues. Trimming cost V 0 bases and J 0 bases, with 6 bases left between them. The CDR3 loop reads CASSQDHVSNQPQHF. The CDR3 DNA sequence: TGTGCCAGCAGCCAAGATCATGTTAGCAATCAGCCCCAGCATTTT.

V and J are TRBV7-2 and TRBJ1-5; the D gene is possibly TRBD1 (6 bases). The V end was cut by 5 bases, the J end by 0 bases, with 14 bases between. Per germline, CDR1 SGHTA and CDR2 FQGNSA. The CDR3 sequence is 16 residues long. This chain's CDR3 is CASSLGGVYSNQPQHF. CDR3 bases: TGTGCCAGCAGCCTAGGGGGGGTTTATAGCAATCAGCCCCAGCATTTT.